Each of the 23 T cell receptor beta chains below was sequenced from the same sample in a study of T-cell memory formation after mild COVID-19. Using its own MiXCR run on the 5' RACE reads, TCRdb lists one record per CDR3 protein. The table lists roughly 510,000 distinct CDR3 sequences, roughly 17% of them singletons. Sequencing was done on a sample of PBMCs or a T cell subset sorted from them (not recorded which). Receptors were obtained from an adult woman who had mild COVID-19 (a few samples of this study predate the infection). Cell type and time point are not known.

This clonotype has at least ten counts. The chain uses TRBV7-9 and TRBJ2-7, with 7 bases aligning to TRBD1. CDR1 and CDR2 from the germline V gene are SEHNR and FQNEAQ (reference sequence). Trimming cost V 0 bases and J 2 bases; bases outside gene matches: 4. CDR3 length: 15 residues. The CDR3 reads CASSLAGDRAYEQYF. For the CDR3, the DNA is TGTGCCAGCAGCTTAGCGGGGGACAGAGCCTACGAGCAGTACTTC.

The chain has TRBV12-3 or TRBV12-4 and TRBJ1-2, with TRBD1 identical over 8 bases. V shed 6 bases, J shed 0 bases, and the junction held 6 bases outside the gene matches. This CDR3 is built from 15 residues. The CDR3 sequence: CASRADRGANYGYTF. CDR3 DNA sequence: TGTGCCAGCAGGGCCGACAGGGGAGCTAACTATGGCTACACCTTC.

This clonotype was picked up a small number of times. The rearrangement joins TRBV7-6 to TRBJ2-1, with D hard to call. V was trimmed by 5 bases and J by 10 bases, leaving 12 bases between them. The CDR3 runs 12 residues. Germline lookup yields CDR1 SGHVS and CDR2 FNYEAQ. The CDR3 DNA follows: TGTGCCAGCAGCCCAGGACGGCGGGAGCAGTTCTTC. As protein: CASSPGRREQFF.

V usage is TRBV20-1 and J usage is TRBJ2-3; D is ambiguous. Trimming shortened V by 0 bases and J by 3 bases, and 13 bases separated the two germline ends. The CDR3 is 15 residues long. Germline CDR1 is DFQATT and CDR2 is SNEGSKA (reference sequence). The CDR3 DNA reads TGCAGTGCTAGAGATCGGGCATCCCGAACAGATACGCAGTATTTT. Translating gives CSARDRASRTDTQYF.

This clonotype was detected a few times. The chain employs TRBV7-9 and TRBJ1-6; D is undetermined. Trimming pared 1 base from V and 7 bases from J, leaving 8 bases between. This CDR3 has 14 residues. Per the germline V gene, CDR1 is SEHNR and CDR2 is FQNEAQ (reference sequence). CDR3 amino acids: CASSLGAANSPLHF. DNA for the CDR3: TGTGCCAGCAGCTTAGGGGCAGCCAATTCACCCCTCCACTTT.

The rearrangement uses TRBV5-1 and TRBJ2-5, with D possibly matching TRBD1 (8 bases). The CDR3 consists of 17 residues. V lost 3 bases to trimming and J lost 1 base, with 19 bases between them. Germline V gives CDR1 SGHRS, CDR2 YFSETQ. The chain's CDR3 is CASSSGGTGGLQETQYF. CDR3 coding DNA: TGCGCCAGCAGCTCCGGGGGGACAGGAGGGCTCCAAGAGACCCAGTACTTC.

DNA for the CDR3: TGCAGTGCTAGAGTGCGGGGGGACCGCCCCCCCCTCTATCGCGAGCAGTACTTC. It codes for CSARVRGDRPPLYREQYF. The chain joins TRBV20-1 to TRBJ2-7; 8 nucleotides line up with TRBD2. V lost 1 base, J lost 6 bases, and 20 bases stayed unmatched. The CDR3 sequence is 18 residues long. Germline lookup yields CDR1 DFQATT and CDR2 SNEGSKA (reference sequence).

The chain has TRBV21-1 and TRBJ2-1; the table gives TRBD1 as D, unverified against the DNA. TRBV21-1 is reported as a pseudogene. This CDR3 region has 15 residues. CDR3 DNA: TGTGCCAGCAGCCCCCTTCAGCCCATATACAATGAGCAGTTCTTC. Its translation: CASSPLQPIYNEQFF.

This rearrangement joins TRBV4-1 to TRBJ1-5; TRBD1 is a possible D gene (5 bases). The V and J ends lost 2 bases and 1 base respectively, with 12 bases between them. Germline V gives CDR1 MGHRA, CDR2 YSYEKL. This CDR3 has 16 amino acids. The CDR3 sequence: CASSQIRTTSNQPQHF. The CDR3 DNA reads TGCGCCAGCAGCCAAATAAGGACAACCAGCAATCAGCCCCAGCATTTT.

The rearrangement links TRBV29-1 to TRBJ1-2; D perhaps matches TRBD1 (5 bases). This CDR3 is built from 11 residues. V was trimmed by 4 bases and J by 13 bases, leaving 16 bases between them. Germline CDR1 SQVTM, CDR2 ANQGSEA. The CDR3 loop reads CSVAYQGYSTF. The DNA of the CDR3 is TGCAGCGTTGCATATCAGGGTTATAGCACCTTC. Drawing the rest from reference TRBV29-1 and TRBJ1-2, the complete variable domain is SAVISQKPSRDICQRGTSLTIQCQVDSQVTMMFWYRQQPGQSLTLIATANQGSEATYESGFVIDKFPISRPNLTFSTLTVSNMSPEDSSIYLCSVAYQGYSTFGSGTRLTVV.

This clonotype occurred a few times. The V and J genes are TRBV2 and TRBJ1-4; TRBD1 agrees at 7 bases. Germline V gene sequence: CDR1 SNHLY, CDR2 FYNNEI. There are 17 residues in the CDR3. J lost 0 bases, V lost 5 bases, and 9 bases had no gene match. The CDR3 reads CASSPRTGLATNEKLFF. CDR3 DNA sequence: TGTGCCAGCAGTCCCCGGACAGGACTAGCAACTAATGAAAAACTGTTTTTT. Filled out from reference TRBV2 and TRBJ1-4, the complete variable domain reads EPEVTQTPSHQVTQMGQEVILRCVPISNHLYFYWYRQILGQKVEFLVSFYNNEISEKSEIFDDQFSVERPDGSNFTLKIRSTKLEDSAMYFCASSPRTGLATNEKLFFGSGTQLSVL.

The chain recombines TRBV4-1 with TRBJ1-2, with TRBD1 as a possible D gene (5 bases). This CDR3 has 15 residues. V was cut by 0 bases and J by 8 bases, with 16 bases left in between. CDR1 is MGHRA and CDR2 is YSYEKL in the germline V gene. CDR3 bases: TGCGCCAGCAGCCAAGATTTTAGGGGTGGAAGAGGCTACACCTTC. Its translation: CASSQDFRGGRGYTF.

This clonotype was found a few times. V usage is TRBV7-8 and J usage is TRBJ2-2, with D possibly TRBD2 on 5 matching bases. The germline V gene encodes CDR1 SGHVS and CDR2 FQNEAQ. The CDR3 totals 15 residues. The CDR3 here is CGVLPPRVYTGELFF. The CDR3 bases are TGTGGGGTCTTGCCCCCGAGGGTATACACCGGGGAGCTGTTTTTT.

The chain links TRBV4-1 to TRBJ2-1; TRBD2 aligns across 11 bases. This CDR3 spans 20 amino acids. Germline assignment: CDR1 MGHRA and CDR2 YSYEKL. Unmatched junction bases numbered 15, after V lost 0 bases and J lost 5 bases. The CDR3 region is CASSQESLPSGGPWDNEQFF. In DNA form, the CDR3 reads TGCGCCAGCAGCCAAGAATCCCTGCCTAGCGGGGGGCCATGGGACAATGAGCAGTTCTTC.

On this clonotype itself: The junction departs from the called germline gene at one end, perhaps through a read error. The chain recombines TRBV27 with TRBJ1-5, with 8 bases aligning to TRBD1. The germline gives CDR1 MNHEY, CDR2 SMNVEV (reference sequence). The CDR3 contains 15 residues. DNA of the CDR3: TGTGACAGCAGTTTATTAGCCAGGGGGCATCAGCCCCAGCATTTT. It encodes CDSSLLARGHQPQHF.

This clonotype was counted only a few times. For the CDR3, the DNA is TGCGCCAGCAGCTTGGAGTCTCCAGTAGGAGATGAAAAACTGTTTTTT. It encodes CASSLESPVGDEKLFF. This rearrangement joins TRBV5-1 to TRBJ1-4; D remains unclear. The CDR3 covers 16 residues. Germline V lookup: CDR1 SGHRS, CDR2 YFSETQ. The V end lost 0 bases, the J end lost 6 bases, and 15 bases lay between the germline ends.

This clonotype was detected only a few times. The V and J genes are TRBV6-2 or TRBV6-3 and TRBJ2-1, with TRBD2 identical over 10 bases. The trim removed 5 bases at V and 0 bases at J, leaving 22 bases unmatched. The CDR3 totals 22 residues. Germline lookup yields CDR1 MNHEY and CDR2 SVGEGT. Here the CDR3 DNA reads TGTGCCAGCAGTAAAACGGAGGTGGGCAGCGGGAGGGCCCTGAGCTCCTACAATGAGCAGTTCTTC. Translated, it gives CASSKTEVGSGRALSSYNEQFF.

CDR3 loop: CASSHPARQYGYTF. For the CDR3, the DNA is TGCGCCAGCAGCCATCCAGCTCGACAATATGGCTACACCTTC. The chain joins TRBV4-1 to TRBJ1-2; no clear D gene. With 3 bases removed from V and 5 bases from J, the gap between germline ends came to 13 bases. In germline, CDR1 is MGHRA, CDR2 YSYEKL. The CDR3 covers 14 residues.

The J gene is TRBJ1-5, the V gene TRBV6-1, with unresolved D. The CDR3 runs to 13 residues. Germline CDR1 is MNHNS and CDR2 is SASEGT. V was cut by 6 bases and J by 1 base, with 7 bases left in between. Written as DNA, the CDR3 is TGTGCCAGCAGGGACCGCAGCAATCAGCCCCAGCATTTT. It yields the protein CASRDRSNQPQHF.

In this sample, this clonotype turned up many times. The chain uses TRBV10-3 and TRBJ2-1, with D perhaps matching TRBD1 (5 bases). CDR1 is ENHRY, CDR2 SYGVKD, per germline. Trimming removed 11 bases at V and 3 bases at J, with 17 bases between. This CDR3 is 14 amino acids long. CDR3 loop: CAALPGKGYNEQFF. As DNA, the CDR3 is TGTGCCGCCCTACCAGGGAAGGGCTACAATGAGCAGTTCTTC.

The table lists this clonotype with a few counts. The V call is TRBV5-1, the J call TRBJ2-5; 7 bases are shared with TRBD1. V lost 4 bases to trimming and J lost 3 bases; unmatched junction nucleotides: 9. Germline assignment: CDR1 SGHRS and CDR2 YFSETQ. There are 15 residues in the CDR3. The CDR3 nucleotides are TGCGCCAGCAGCCCGGAGACAGGGACAGAAGAGACCCAGTACTTC. The encoded protein is CASSPETGTEETQYF.

This chain joins TRBV4-3 and TRBJ2-7; D is undetermined. V shed 3 bases and J shed 1 base, with 13 bases lying between them. The germline CDR1 and CDR2 sequences are LGHNA and YSLEER. The length of the CDR3 is 15 residues. CDR3: CASSQVNLGSYEQYF. The CDR3, as DNA: TGCGCCAGCAGCCAGGTGAACTTAGGTTCCTACGAGCAGTACTTC.

This clonotype has a count of ten or more. CDR3 DNA sequence: TGCGCCAGCAGCCCCGGATCTTACCAAGAGACCCAGTACTTC. Its protein is CASSPGSYQETQYF. This chain joins TRBV5-1 and TRBJ2-5, with no clear D. CDR1 and CDR2 from the germline V gene are SGHRS and YFSETQ. This CDR3 spans 14 amino acids. Trimming stripped 4 bases from V and 0 bases from J, with 10 bases between.